Listed below are T cell receptor beta chains from one sample, sequenced in a study of human T cells and chemical hapten exposure. In TCRdb, the RACE reads were re-called with MiXCR into one record per CDR3 protein. The sample holds about 270,000 distinct CDR3 sequences, around 7% seen once. Specimen: whole blood, collected in connection with sensitization to the hapten diphenylcyclopropenone (DPC). The receptors stem from a man aged 18-30 years with alopecia areata. Some clones in this sample may be carry-over from other donors' samples. CDR3s include the opening cysteine and the closing phenylalanine or tryptophan. Fields, in order: D gene, J gene, clone size, V gene, CDR3 length, CDR3 protein, CDR3 DNA. The D gene is left open where the match is weak. Clone size is stated in some rows and not others, as once, few, many or a class when expanded.

NA TRBJ1-5 few TRBV7-2 14 CATALRGEDQPQHF TGTGCCACCGCCCTAAGGGGTGAGGATCAGCCCCAGCATTTT
NA TRBJ2-1 many TRBV3-1 13 CASSQMEGNEQFF TGTGCCAGCAGCCAAATGGAGGGTAATGAGCAGTTCTTC
NA TRBJ2-5 few TRBV5-5 13 CASRRQQQETQYF TGTGCCAGCAGACGACAGCAACAAGAGACCCAGTACTTC
NA TRBJ2-3 few TRBV3-1 14 CASSQATPTDTQYF TGTGCCAGCAGCCAAGCGACTCCCACAGATACGCAGTATTTT
TRBD1 TRBJ1-2 few TRBV29-1 12 CSVVTGDDGYTF TGCAGCGTGGTAACAGGGGACGATGGCTACACCTTC
TRBD1 TRBJ2-6 few TRBV6-2/TRBV6-3 16 CASTGTGFSGANVLTF TGTGCCAGCACCGGGACAGGTTTCTCCGGGGCCAACGTCCTGACTTTC
TRBD1 TRBJ2-6 NA TRBV3-1 16 CASKDAGGSGANVLTF TGTGCCAGCAAAGATGCAGGGGGCTCTGGGGCCAACGTCCTGACTTTC
NA TRBJ1-1 NA TRBV7-2 13 CASRFSQGTEAFF TGTGCCAGCAGGTTCTCACAGGGCACTGAAGCTTTCTTT
NA TRBJ1-6 NA TRBV27 12 CASSSGDSPLHF TGTGCCAGCAGTTCAGGGGACTCACCCCTCCACTTT
NA TRBJ1-4 many TRBV27 14 CASSLWTRGGKLFF TGTGCCAGCAGTTTATGGACTAGGGGTGGAAAACTGTTTTTT
NA TRBJ2-3 NA TRBV7-9 16 CASSSHRDGDTDTQYF TGTGCCAGCAGCTCTCACCGGGACGGAGACACAGATACGCAGTATTTT
NA TRBJ2-7 NA TRBV4-3 15 CASSQGAGISYEQYF TGCGCCAGCAGCCAAGGGGCAGGCATCTCCTACGAGCAGTACTTC
NA TRBJ1-1 NA TRBV29-1 13 CSGTTAENTEAFF TGCAGCGGGACGACAGCGGAGAACACTGAAGCTTTCTTT
TRBD2 TRBJ2-3 many TRBV5-6 16 CASSRQASGGTDTQYF TGTGCCAGCAGCCGTCAAGCGAGCGGGGGCACAGATACGCAGTATTTT
TRBD1 TRBJ1-5 few TRBV7-2 15 CASSFATGIDQPQHF TGTGCCAGCAGCTTCGCGACAGGGATAGATCAGCCCCAGCATTTT
TRBD1 TRBJ1-2 many TRBV7-2 14 CASSLDRDNYGYTF TGTGCCAGCAGCCTGGACAGGGACAACTATGGCTACACCTTC
NA TRBJ1-6 NA TRBV6-2/TRBV6-3 15 CASSYSWTSNSPLHF TGTGCCAGCAGTTACTCGTGGACATCGAATTCACCCCTCCACTTT
NA TRBJ1-2 few TRBV10-3 16 CAISEPNLGLGGGYTF TGTGCCATCAGTGAGCCAAATCTTGGCCTAGGCGGCGGCTACACCTTC
NA TRBJ2-3 NA TRBV15 15 CATSRDRGAGDTQYF TGTGCCACCAGCAGAGATCGGGGGGCCGGAGATACGCAGTATTTT
TRBD1 TRBJ2-3 NA TRBV27 15 CASSSKDRGPDTQYF TGTGCCAGCAGTTCAAAGGACAGGGGCCCAGATACGCAGTATTTT
TRBD2 TRBJ2-3 NA TRBV5-5 18 CASSQGLAGGYSTDTQYF TGTGCCAGCAGCCAGGGACTAGCGGGGGGCTATAGCACAGATACGCAGTATTTT
NA TRBJ1-1 many TRBV20-1 12 CSAYPGVTEAFF TGCAGTGCTTACCCAGGGGTTACTGAAGCTTTCTTT
TRBD1 TRBJ2-7 few TRBV19 16 CASSTQTGTGTHEQYF TGTGCCAGTAGTACACAGACCGGGACAGGGACCCACGAGCAGTACTTC
TRBD1 TRBJ1-6 many TRBV6-5 14 CASSRDRRSSPLHF TGTGCCAGCAGTAGGGACAGGAGGAGTTCACCCCTCCACTTT